The sequence of this TCR beta chain was determined in a study of shared clonotypes between healthy human individuals (TCRdb year 2020). Context from the whole study: A couple of women and three men aged 18 to 49 years were included in the cohort. Leukapheresis yielded between about 0.94 and 8.9 billion PBMCs per donor. Libraries were prepared and TCR repertoires were sequenced by different laboratories using diverse techniques, in order to increase sequencing depth and limit assay-specific biases. For each donor, CD4 naive and CD4 memory were each given three plates, CD8 naive was given two plates, and CD8 memory was given one plate. To estimate repertoire size and how much clonotype sharing occurs between individuals, the study deeply sequenced the blood TCR repertoires of several healthy adults. The full study reports these points: Sampling was restricted to blood, and TCR repertoires in tissue are likely to differ from TCR repertoires in blood. Even with the large sequencing depth, rarefaction of the sorted-subset datasets indicated that sequencing was incomplete. Naive subsets generally had larger estimated clonotype richness than memory subsets. Higher generation probabilities were observed for clonotypes shared by all four sorted-subset donors than for non-shared clonotypes. Because the study included a small number of donors, the genetic and exposure-history diversity represented was limited. Pairwise subsampling led to the expectation that sequencing depth would affect the degree of clonotype sharing among donors. Roughly 5.2% of naive CD4, 3% to 4% of naive CD8, about 2.4% of memory CD4, and approximately 0.4% of memory CD8 clonotypes were shared across several donors.

Using the deep immunoSEQ assay, TCR CDR3 regions were amplified from genomic DNA by multiplex PCR. Extracted genomic DNA from each cell subset was spread evenly across all wells of several immunoSEQ 96-well plates, with each plate serving as a replicate. For sorted subsets, each replicate PCR was loaded with 150 to 250 ng genomic DNA, equivalent to about 30,000 T cell genomes. Purified libraries were quantified with a Qubit 3.0 fluorometer, sized on a Bioanalyzer 2100, and re-quantified with the KAPA Library Quantification kit. Each immunoSEQ 96-well plate was sequenced on its own single-read 150-cycle Illumina NextSeq 550 flow cell. For the original study's pipeline: Because only junctional sequences without quality scores were contained in the immunoSEQ output, filtering matching that applied to full-length reads could not be performed. Sequences were annotated with PyIR, a Python wrapper for IgBLAST v1.9, and V/J genes and CDR3 were assigned using IMGT germline references. Reads were filtered out if the reads had weak V/J assignments (E-value above 1e-6), no CDR3, stop codons, out-of-frame junctions, or ambiguous translated residues. V3J clonotypes were defined as sequences sharing an identical inferred V gene, J gene, and CDR3 amino acid sequence. Percentage overlap between repertoires was computed as shared unique clonotypes divided by the size of the smaller repertoire. Repertoire richness was assessed with RTK rarefaction, the Chao1 estimator, and Recon v2.1 estimates of unobserved clonotypes. Generation probabilities for all TCRbeta clonotypes obtained by the gDNA method from a handful of donors were computed using OLGA. TCRdb took this table from immuneACCESS and kept in-frame rearrangements with V and J called. Such tables lack part of the clones; where checked against another copy, unresolved V genes explain under half of the gap, and the rest is unexplained. V and J calls and clone size are copied from that table; D and trimming were computed from the DNA. The sample table contains approximately 340,000 clones; only one count was recorded for over 65% of them. Jointly, the top ten make up 10% of the sample.

Via the germline V gene, CDR1 is KGHSH and CDR2 LQKENI. At the junction V is shortened by 4 bases and J by 6 bases, with 13 bases in between. Reading from cysteine to phenylalanine, the CDR3 counts 14 amino acids. The DNA shown is the 42-base CDR3, in frame from base 1. The donors were healthy, HIV-negative adults with no recently reported acute infections or vaccinations. Every donor was a Caucasian adult living in Nashville, Tennessee, USA. CD4+ T cells were enriched through magnetic negative selection, after which naive cells were positively selected on CD45RA and the remaining negative fraction served as the memory subset. Blood was collected by leukapheresis, and PBMCs were isolated by Ficoll-Histopaque density gradient centrifugation and then cryopreserved in liquid nitrogen vapor phase. Analytical flow cytometry was used to check the purity and quantity of each magnetically sorted T cell population. From each sorted fraction, genomic DNA was isolated and quantified by UV absorbance on a Nanodrop 2000c.

Notes on this clone: Its antigen remains unidentified. No clone much larger than this one lies a single base away; base qualities are absent.

The clonotype was recovered from a young man in good health. This receptor chain uses TRBV18 and TRBJ1-5, and the D gene may be TRBD1, 6 bases matching. Sequenced input: memory CD4+ T cells sorted from blood. The cell subset or site label on this specimen signifies: CD45RA-negative fraction. The CDR3 region reads CASSQQGTSQPQHF. The DNA sequence follows: TGTGCCAGCTCACAACAGGGTACAAGTCAGCCCCAGCATTTT. With the portions outside the CDR3 filled from the reference TRBV18 and TRBJ1-5 genes, the complete variable region becomes NAGVMQNPRHLVRRRGQEARLRCSPMKGHSHVYWYRQLPEEGLKFMVYLQKENIIDESGMPKERFSAEFPKEGPSILRIQQVVRGDSAAYFCASSQQGTSQPQHFGDGTRLSIL.